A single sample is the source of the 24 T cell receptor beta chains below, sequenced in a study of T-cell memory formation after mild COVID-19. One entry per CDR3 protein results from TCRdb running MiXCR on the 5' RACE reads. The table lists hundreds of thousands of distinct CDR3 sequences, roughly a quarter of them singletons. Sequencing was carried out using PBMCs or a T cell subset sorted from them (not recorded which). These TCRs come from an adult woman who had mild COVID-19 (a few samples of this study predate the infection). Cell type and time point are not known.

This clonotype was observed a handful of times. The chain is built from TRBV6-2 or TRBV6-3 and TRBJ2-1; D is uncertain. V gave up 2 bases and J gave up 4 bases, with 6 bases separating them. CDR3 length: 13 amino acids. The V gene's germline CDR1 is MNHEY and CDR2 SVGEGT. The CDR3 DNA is TGTGCCAGCAGTTACCTACAGTACAATGAGCAGTTCTTC. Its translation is CASSYLQYNEQFF.

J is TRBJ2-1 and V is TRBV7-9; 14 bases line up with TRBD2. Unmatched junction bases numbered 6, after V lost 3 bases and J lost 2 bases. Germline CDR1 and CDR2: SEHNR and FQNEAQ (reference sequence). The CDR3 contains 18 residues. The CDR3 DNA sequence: TGTGCCAGCAGCTTGGGACTAGCGGGAGTTTGGACCTACAATGAGCAGTTCTTC. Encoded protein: CASSLGLAGVWTYNEQFF.

The CDR3 region has the DNA TGTGCCAGCAGCTTAACAGAGCTAACCTATGGCTACACCTTC. It translates to CASSLTELTYGYTF. The V call is TRBV7-9, the J call TRBJ1-2; D remains unclear. The ends were cut back, 2 bases at V and 4 bases at J, with 11 bases in the middle. The germline CDR1 and CDR2 sequences are SEHNR and FQNEAQ (reference sequence). The CDR3 consists of 14 residues.

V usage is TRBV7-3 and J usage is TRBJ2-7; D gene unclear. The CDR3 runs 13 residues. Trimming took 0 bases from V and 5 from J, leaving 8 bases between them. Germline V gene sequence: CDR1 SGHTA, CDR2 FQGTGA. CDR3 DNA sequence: TGTGCCAGCAGCTTAACTTCTGACCACGAGCAGTACTTC. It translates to CASSLTSDHEQYF.

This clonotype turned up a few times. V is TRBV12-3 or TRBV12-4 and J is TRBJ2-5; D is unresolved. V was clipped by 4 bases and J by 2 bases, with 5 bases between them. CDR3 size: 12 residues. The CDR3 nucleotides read TGTGCCAGCAGTTACATACAAGAGACCCAGTACTTC. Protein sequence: CASSYIQETQYF.

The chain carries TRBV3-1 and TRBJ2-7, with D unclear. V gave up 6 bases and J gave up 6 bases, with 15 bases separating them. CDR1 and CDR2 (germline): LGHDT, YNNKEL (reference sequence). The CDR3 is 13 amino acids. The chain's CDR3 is CASRFSPELEQYF. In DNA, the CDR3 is TGTGCCAGCAGATTTTCCCCTGAGCTCGAGCAGTACTTC.

CDR3 loop: CASTRTGTINNEQFF. In nucleotides, the CDR3 is TGCGCCAGCACCCGAACCGGGACTATTAACAATGAGCAGTTCTTC. This chain connects TRBV5-1 to TRBJ2-1, with 7 bases lining up with TRBD2. The germline V gene has CDR1 SGHRS and CDR2 YFSETQ. V was pared by 6 bases and J by 5 bases, with 11 bases of the junction left unmatched. The CDR3 length is 15 residues.

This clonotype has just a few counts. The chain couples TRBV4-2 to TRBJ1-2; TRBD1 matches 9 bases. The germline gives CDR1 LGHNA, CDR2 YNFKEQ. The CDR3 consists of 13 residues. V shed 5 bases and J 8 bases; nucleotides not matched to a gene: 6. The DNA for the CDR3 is TGTGCCAGCAGCGAGACAGGGGGAAGGGGCTACACCTTC. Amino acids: CASSETGGRGYTF.

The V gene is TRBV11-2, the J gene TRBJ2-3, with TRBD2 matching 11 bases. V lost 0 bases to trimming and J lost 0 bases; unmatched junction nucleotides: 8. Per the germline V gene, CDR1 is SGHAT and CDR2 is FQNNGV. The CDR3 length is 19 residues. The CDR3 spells CASSLDTSGRSPSTDTQYF. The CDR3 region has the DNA TGTGCCAGCAGCTTAGACACTAGCGGGAGAAGTCCCAGCACAGATACGCAGTATTTT.

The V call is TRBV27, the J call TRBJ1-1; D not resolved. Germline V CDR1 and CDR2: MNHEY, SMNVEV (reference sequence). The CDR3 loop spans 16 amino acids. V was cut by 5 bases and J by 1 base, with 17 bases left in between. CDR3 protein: CASSTEVGVRNTEAFF. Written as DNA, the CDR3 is TGTGCCAGCAGTACCGAGGTGGGTGTTCGGAACACTGAAGCTTTCTTT.

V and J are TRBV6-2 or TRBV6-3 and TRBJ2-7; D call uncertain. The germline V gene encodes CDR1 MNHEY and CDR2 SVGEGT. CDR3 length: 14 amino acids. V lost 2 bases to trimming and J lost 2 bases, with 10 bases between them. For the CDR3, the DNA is TGTGCCAGCAGTTACCCGGCTGGAACCTACGAGCAGTACTTC. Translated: CASSYPAGTYEQYF.

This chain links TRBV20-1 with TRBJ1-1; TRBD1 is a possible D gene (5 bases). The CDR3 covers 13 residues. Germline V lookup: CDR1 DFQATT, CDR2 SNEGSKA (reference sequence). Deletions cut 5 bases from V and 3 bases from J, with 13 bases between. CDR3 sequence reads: CSAPRGGDTEAFF. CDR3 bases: TGCAGTGCTCCTAGGGGAGGGGACACTGAAGCTTTCTTT.

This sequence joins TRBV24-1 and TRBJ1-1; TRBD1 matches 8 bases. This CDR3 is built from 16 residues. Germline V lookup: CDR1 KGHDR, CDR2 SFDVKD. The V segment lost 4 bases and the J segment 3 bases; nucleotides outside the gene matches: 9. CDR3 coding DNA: TGTGCCACCAGTGACCACCGGACAGGGCGCTACACTGAAGCTTTCTTT. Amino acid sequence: CATSDHRTGRYTEAFF.

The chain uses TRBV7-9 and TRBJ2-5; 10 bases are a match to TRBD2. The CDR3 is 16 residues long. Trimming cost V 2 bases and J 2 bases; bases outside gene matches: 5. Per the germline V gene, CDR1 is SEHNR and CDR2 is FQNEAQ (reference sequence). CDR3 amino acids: CASSLFGLADQETQYF. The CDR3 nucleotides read TGTGCCAGCAGCTTATTCGGACTAGCGGATCAAGAGACCCAGTACTTC.

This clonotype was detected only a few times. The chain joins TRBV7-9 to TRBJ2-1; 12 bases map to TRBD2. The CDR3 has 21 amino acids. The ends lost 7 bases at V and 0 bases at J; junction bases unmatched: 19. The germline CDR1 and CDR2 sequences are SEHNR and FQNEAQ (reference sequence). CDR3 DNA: TGTGCCAGCACCCCTCGGGGGAGGGGACTAGCGGGCATTAGCTCCTACAATGAGCAGTTCTTC. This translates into CASTPRGRGLAGISSYNEQFF.

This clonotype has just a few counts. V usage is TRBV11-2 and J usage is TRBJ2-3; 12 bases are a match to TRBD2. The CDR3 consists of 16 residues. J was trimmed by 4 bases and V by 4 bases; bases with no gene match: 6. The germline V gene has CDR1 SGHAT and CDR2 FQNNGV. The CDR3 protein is CASSSPSGRDPDTQYF. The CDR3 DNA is TGTGCCAGCAGCTCGCCTAGCGGGAGGGATCCAGATACGCAGTATTTT. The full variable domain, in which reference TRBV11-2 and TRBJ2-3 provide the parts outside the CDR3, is EAGVAQSPRYKIIEKRQSVAFWCNPISGHATLYWYQQILGQGPKLLIQFQNNGVVDDSQLPKDRFSAERLKGVDSTLKIQPAKLEDSAVYLCASSSPSGRDPDTQYFGPGTRLTVL.

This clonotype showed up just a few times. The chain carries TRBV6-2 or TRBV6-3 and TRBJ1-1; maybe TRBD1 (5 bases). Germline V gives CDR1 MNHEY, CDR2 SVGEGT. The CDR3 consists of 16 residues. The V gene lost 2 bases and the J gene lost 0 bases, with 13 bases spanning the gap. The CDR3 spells CASSYRSGGMNTEAFF. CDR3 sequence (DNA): TGTGCCAGCAGTTACCGGTCCGGGGGTATGAACACTGAAGCTTTCTTT.

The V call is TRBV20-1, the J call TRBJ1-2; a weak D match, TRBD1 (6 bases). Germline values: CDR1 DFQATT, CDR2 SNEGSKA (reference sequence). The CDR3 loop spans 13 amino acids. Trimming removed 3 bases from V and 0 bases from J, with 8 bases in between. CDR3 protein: CSASEGANYGYTF. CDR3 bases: TGCAGTGCTAGCGAGGGGGCTAACTATGGCTACACCTTC.

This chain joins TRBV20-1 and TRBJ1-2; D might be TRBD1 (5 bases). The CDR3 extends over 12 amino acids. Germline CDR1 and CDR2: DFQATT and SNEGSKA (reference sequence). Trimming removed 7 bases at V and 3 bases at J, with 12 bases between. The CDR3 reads CSVPWGYYGYTF. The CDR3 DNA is TGCAGTGTCCCGTGGGGCTACTATGGCTACACCTTC.

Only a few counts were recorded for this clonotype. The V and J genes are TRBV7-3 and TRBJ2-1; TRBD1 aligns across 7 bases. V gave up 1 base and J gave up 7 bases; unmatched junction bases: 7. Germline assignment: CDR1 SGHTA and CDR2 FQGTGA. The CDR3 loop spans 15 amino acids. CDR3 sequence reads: CASSLIRQGRNEQFF. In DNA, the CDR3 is TGTGCCAGCAGCTTAATCCGACAGGGAAGGAATGAGCAGTTCTTC.

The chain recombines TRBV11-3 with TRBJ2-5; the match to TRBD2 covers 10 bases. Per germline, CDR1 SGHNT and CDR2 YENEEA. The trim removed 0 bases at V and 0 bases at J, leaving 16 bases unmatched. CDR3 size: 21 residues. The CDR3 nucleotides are TGTGCCAGCAGCTTAGATCCCACCCTTGGGACTAGCGTGATCTACCAAGAGACCCAGTACTTC. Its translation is CASSLDPTLGTSVIYQETQYF.

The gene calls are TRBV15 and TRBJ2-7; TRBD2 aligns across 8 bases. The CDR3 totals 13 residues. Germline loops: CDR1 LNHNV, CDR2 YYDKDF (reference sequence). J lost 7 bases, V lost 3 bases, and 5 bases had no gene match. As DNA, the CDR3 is TGTGCCACCAGCAGGGTTCCTAGCGGGGAGCAGTACTTC. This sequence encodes CATSRVPSGEQYF.

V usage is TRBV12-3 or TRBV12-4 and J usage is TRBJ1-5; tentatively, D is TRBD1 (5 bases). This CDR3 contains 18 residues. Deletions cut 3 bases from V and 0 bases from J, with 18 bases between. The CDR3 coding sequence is TGTGCCAGCAGTTTCGGAACGACAGATAAACTTAGCAATCAGCCCCAGCATTTT. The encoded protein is CASSFGTTDKLSNQPQHF.

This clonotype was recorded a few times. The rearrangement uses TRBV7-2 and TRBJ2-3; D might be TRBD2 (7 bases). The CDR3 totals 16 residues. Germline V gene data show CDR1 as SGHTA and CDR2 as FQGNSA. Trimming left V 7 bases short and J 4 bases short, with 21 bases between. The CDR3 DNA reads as TGTGCCAGCAACTCCCTGGGGGGGCGCGTGGCAGATACGCAGTATTTT. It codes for CASNSLGGRVADTQYF.